This T cell receptor (beta chain) was sequenced during a study of blood T cells in healthy people across ages. A J-beta primer mix and a sample-barcoded 5' primer were used in a second PCR of roughly 6 to 12 cycles. TCRdb passed the 5' RACE reads through MiXCR, listing each CDR3 protein once. This table has 800,000 to 950,000 distinct CDR3 sequences, about 29% appearing once. The sample also formed part of further work on T cells of mothers and their children.

The receptor's source is a woman aged 40-49 years in good health. Sequencing was done on a sample of blood.

The CDR3 coding sequence is TGCGCCAGCAGCCAAGTGGGCCTCGTGGGGACTGAAGCTTTCTTT. It yields the protein CASSQVGLVGTEAFF. This chain links TRBV4-1 with TRBJ1-1; D is ambiguous. The V gene's germline CDR1 is MGHRA and CDR2 YSYEKL. Trimming left V 1 base short and J 5 bases short, with 14 bases between. The CDR3 has 15 residues.